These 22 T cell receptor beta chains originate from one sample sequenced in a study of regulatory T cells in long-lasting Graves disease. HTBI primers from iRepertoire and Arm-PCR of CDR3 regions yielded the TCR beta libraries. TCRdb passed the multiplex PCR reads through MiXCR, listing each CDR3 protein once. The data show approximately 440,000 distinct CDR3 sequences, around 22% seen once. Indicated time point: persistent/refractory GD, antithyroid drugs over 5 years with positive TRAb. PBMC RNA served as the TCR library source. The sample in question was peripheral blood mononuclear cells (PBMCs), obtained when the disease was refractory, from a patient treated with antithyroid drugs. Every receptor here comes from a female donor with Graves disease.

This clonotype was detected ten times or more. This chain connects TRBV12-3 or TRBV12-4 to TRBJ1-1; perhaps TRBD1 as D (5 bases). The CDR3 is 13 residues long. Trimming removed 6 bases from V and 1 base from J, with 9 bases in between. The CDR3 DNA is TGTGCCAGCAGACTACAGGAGAACACTGAAGCTTTCTTT. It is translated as CASRLQENTEAFF.

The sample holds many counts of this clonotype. In nucleotides, the CDR3 is TGTGCCAGCAGTCTTCGGACACATGAAAAACTGTTTTTT. Protein sequence: CASSLRTHEKLFF. The chain uses TRBV12-3 or TRBV12-4 and TRBJ1-4; weak D call: TRBD1 (5 bases). V shed 5 bases and J shed 6 bases, with 10 bases lying between them. CDR3 length: 13 amino acids.

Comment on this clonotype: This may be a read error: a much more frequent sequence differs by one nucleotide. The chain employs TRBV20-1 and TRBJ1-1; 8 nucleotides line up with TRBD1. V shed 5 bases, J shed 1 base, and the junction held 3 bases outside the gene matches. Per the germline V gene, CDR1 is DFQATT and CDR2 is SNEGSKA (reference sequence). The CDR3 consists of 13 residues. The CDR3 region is CSAVDRGNTEAFF. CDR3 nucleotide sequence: TGCAGTGCTGTTGACAGGGGGAACACTGAAGCTTTCTTT.

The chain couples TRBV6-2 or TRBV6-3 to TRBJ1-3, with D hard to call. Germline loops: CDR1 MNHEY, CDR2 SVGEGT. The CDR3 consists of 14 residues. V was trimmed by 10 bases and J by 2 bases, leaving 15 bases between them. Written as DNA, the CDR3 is TGTGCCACCTTTATAGACTCTACTGGAAACACCATATATTTT. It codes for CATFIDSTGNTIYF.

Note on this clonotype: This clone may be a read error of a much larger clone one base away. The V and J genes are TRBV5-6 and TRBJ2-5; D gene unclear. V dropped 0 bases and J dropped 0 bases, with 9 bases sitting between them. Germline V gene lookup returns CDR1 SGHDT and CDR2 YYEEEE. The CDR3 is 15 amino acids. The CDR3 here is CASSLGRWYQETQYF. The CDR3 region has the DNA TGTGCCAGCAGCTTGGGACGGTGGTACCAAGAGACCCAGTACTTC.

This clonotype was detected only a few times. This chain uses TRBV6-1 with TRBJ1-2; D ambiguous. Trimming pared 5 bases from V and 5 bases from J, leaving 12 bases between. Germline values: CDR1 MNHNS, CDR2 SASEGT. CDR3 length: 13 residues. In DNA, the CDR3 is TGTGCCAGCAGTACCGATGGAGGGTATGGCTACACCTTC. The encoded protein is CASSTDGGYGYTF.

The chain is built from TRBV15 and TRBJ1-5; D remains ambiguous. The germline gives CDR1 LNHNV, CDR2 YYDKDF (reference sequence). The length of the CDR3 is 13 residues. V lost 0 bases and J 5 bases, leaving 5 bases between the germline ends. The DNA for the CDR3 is TGTGCCACCAGCAGAGATCCTGATCAGCCCCAGCATTTT. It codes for CATSRDPDQPQHF.

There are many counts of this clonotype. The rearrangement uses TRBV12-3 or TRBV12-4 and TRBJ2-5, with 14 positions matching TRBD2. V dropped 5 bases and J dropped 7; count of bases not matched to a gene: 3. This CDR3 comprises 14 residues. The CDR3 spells CASSGTSGRGTQYF. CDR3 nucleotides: TGTGCCAGCAGTGGGACTAGCGGGAGAGGGACCCAGTACTTC.

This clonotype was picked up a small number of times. The CDR3 DNA sequence: TGTGCCAGCAGCTGGGACATGCGGCTCGACGAGCAGTACTTC. It encodes CASSWDMRLDEQYF. The rearrangement joins TRBV11-2 to TRBJ2-7; D perhaps matches TRBD1 (6 bases). Germline CDR1 is SGHAT and CDR2 is FQNNGV. V lost 4 bases and J 5 bases, leaving 15 bases between the germline ends. The CDR3 covers 14 residues.

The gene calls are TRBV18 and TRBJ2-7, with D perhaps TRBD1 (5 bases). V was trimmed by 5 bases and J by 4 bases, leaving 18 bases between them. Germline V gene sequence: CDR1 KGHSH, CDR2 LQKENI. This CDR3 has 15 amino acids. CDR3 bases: TGTGCCAGCTCAAGGCCGTCAGGGTCCCTATACGAGCAGTACTTC. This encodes CASSRPSGSLYEQYF.

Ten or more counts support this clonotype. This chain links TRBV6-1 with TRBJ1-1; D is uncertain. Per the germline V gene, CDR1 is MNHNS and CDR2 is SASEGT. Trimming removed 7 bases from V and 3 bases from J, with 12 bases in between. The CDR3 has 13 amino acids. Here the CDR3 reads CASNTDRDTEAFF. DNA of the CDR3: TGTGCCAGCAATACGGACCGAGACACTGAAGCTTTCTTT.

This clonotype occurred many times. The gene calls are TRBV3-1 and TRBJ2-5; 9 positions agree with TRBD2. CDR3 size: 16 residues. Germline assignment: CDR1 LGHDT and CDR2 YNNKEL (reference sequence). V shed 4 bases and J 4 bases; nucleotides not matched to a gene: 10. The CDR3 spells CASSRPAGLAGETQYF. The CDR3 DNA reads TGTGCCAGCAGCCGCCCTGCGGGACTAGCCGGAGAGACCCAGTACTTC.

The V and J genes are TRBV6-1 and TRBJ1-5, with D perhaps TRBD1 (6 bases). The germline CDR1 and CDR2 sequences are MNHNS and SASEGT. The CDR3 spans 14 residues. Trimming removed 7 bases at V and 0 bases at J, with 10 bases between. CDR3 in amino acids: CASTVRGSNQPQHF. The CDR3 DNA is TGTGCCAGCACGGTCAGGGGTAGCAATCAGCCCCAGCATTTT.

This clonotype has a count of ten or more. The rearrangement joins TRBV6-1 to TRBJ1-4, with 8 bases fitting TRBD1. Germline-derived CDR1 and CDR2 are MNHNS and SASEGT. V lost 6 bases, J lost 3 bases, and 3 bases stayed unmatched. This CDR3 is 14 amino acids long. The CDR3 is CASRTGGSNEKLFF. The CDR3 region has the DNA TGTGCCAGCAGAACAGGGGGTTCTAATGAAAAACTGTTTTTT.

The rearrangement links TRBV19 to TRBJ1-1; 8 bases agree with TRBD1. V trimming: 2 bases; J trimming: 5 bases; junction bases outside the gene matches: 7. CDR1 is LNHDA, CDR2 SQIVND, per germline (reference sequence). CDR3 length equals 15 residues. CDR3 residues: CASSITRGRGTEAFF. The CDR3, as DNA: TGTGCCAGTAGTATAACCAGGGGGCGGGGAACTGAAGCTTTCTTT.

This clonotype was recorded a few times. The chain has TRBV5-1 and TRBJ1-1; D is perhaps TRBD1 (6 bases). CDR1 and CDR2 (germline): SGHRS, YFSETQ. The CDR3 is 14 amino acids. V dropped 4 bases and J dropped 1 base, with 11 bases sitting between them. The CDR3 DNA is TGCGCCAGCAGCCTACCGGACAGGAACACTGAAGCTTTCTTT. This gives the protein CASSLPDRNTEAFF.

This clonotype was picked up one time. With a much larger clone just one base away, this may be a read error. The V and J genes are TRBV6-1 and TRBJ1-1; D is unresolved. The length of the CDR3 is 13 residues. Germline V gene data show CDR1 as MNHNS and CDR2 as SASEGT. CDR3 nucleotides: TGTGCCATCACTACGAGGACCGGCACTGAAGCTCTCTTT. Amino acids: CAITTRTGTEALF.

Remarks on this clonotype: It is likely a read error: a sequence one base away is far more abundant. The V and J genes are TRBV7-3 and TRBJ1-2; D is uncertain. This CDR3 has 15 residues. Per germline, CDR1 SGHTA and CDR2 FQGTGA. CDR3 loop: CASSFTVNSNYGYIF. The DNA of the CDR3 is TGTGCCAGCAGCTTCACGGTGAATTCTAACTATGGCTACATCTTC. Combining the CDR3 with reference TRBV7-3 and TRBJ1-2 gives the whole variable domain GAGVSQTPSNKVTEKGKYVELRCDPISGHTALYWYRQSLGQGPEFLIYFQGTGAADDSGLPNDRFFAVRPEGSVSTLKIQRTERGDSAVYLCASSFTVNSNYGYIFGSGTRLTVV.

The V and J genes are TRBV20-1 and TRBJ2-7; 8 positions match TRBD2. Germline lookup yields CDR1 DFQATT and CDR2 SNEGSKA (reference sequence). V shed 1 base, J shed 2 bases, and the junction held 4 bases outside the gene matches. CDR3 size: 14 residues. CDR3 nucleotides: TGCAGTGCTAGAGGTCTAGCGGGCCCCTACGAGCAGTACTTC. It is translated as CSARGLAGPYEQYF.

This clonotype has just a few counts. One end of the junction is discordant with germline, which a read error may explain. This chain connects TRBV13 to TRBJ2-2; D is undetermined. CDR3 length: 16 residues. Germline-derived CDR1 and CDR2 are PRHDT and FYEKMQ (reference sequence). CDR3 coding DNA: TGCGCCAGCAGCTTGGTTAGGTTCGAGGACACCGGGGAGCTGTTTTTT. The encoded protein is CASSLVRFEDTGELFF.

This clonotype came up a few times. The CDR3 coding sequence is TGTGCCTGGAGTGTAGGGGCCGCCGCTGAAGCTTTCTTT. This translates into CAWSVGAAAEAFF. The J gene is TRBJ1-1, the V gene TRBV30; D perhaps matches TRBD1 (5 bases). With 0 bases removed from V and 6 bases from J, the gap between germline ends came to 11 bases. Germline values: CDR1 GTSNPN, CDR2 SVGIG (reference sequence). The CDR3 extends over 13 amino acids.

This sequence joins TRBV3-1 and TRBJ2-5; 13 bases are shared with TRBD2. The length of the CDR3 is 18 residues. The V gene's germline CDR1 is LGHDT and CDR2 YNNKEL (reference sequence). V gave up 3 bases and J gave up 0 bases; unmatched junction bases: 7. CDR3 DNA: TGTGCCAGCAGCCATTCCAGGACTAGCGGGAGCTACCAAGAGACCCAGTACTTC. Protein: CASSHSRTSGSYQETQYF.